The T cell receptor (beta chain) under discussion was sequenced for a study of blood T cell repertoires in COVID-19. About the study: Donors in Cohort 3 counted as recovered after two negative PCRs, clearance, or symptom resolution.

This clone was seen only once. The data were produced by immunoSEQ multiplex PCR, yet TCRdb's version contains in-frame clones alone and is incomplete. The sample carries 200,000 or so clones, roughly 84% recorded once. This CDR3 spans 19 amino acids. CDR1 is SEHNR, CDR2 FQNEAQ, per germline (reference sequence). Trimming took off 5 bases at V and 3 bases at J, with 28 bases between the two ends. The sequence was collected from a man younger than 45 in a cohort exposed to, infected with or recovered from COVID-19 (not recorded which). The specimen was PBMCs or T cells enriched from blood (not recorded which). The genes are TRBV7-9 and TRBJ1-2; D is undetermined. CDR3 sequence: CASSPTAGSFITHHYGYTF. CDR3 in DNA: TGTGCCAGCAGCCCTACGGCGGGAAGCTTCATCACGCACCACTATGGCTACACCTTC.